This TCR beta chain derives from a study of cytomegalovirus exposure and HLA in healthy donors. Study-level findings and limits: Association of a missense DCLRE1C variant with TCR beta V- and J-gene trimming was reported in a later analysis.

The study ran its PCR with 60 Vbeta and 13 Jbeta primers. Sequencing used immunoSEQ multiplex PCR; TCRdb keeps in-frame clones, though not all of them. Of around 80,000 clones detected, over 70% appear once; the ten largest clones hold approximately 9%. Concerning this clone: Its specificity is not known.

Regarding donors, all were healthy bone marrow donors. Germline CDR1 and CDR2: SGHAT and FQNNGV. Trimming at V came to 4 bases and at J to 0 bases, leaving 13 bases not matched to a gene. This CDR3 is 19 amino acids long. The chain combines TRBV11-2 with TRBJ2-1; 9 bases agree with TRBD2. The specimen sequenced was PBMCs. This clonotype was sampled from a man aged 35-49 years in good health and CMV-seropositive. The CDR3 sequence is CASSSPGSGSPSSYNEQFF. Here the CDR3 DNA reads TGTGCCAGCAGCTCCCCGGGTAGCGGGAGCCCTAGCTCCTACAATGAGCAGTTCTTC.